The 30 T cell receptor beta chains below were found in one sample sequenced in a study of blood T cell repertoires in COVID-19. Sequencing used immunoSEQ multiplex PCR; TCRdb keeps in-frame clones, though not all of them. The repertoire consists of tens of thousands of clones, with 75% to 95% occurring once and the leading ten covering 3% to 4.5%. The sequenced material came from peripheral blood. The source is a woman aged 45 to 65 in a cohort sampled during active COVID-19.

J is TRBJ2-3 and V is TRBV24-1; 10 bases are shared with TRBD2. CDR3 length equals 18 residues. V shed 4 bases and J 2 bases; nucleotides not matched to a gene: 11. Germline V gene sequence: CDR1 KGHDR, CDR2 SFDVKD. This CDR3 reads CATSDCSGGPPFTDTQYF. CDR3 nucleotide sequence: TGTGCCACCAGTGACTGTAGCGGGGGGCCTCCCTTCACAGATACGCAGTATTTT.

The genes are TRBV5-1 and TRBJ2-1; TRBD2 matches at 9 bases. Germline V gene lookup returns CDR1 SGHRS and CDR2 YFSETQ. V shed 4 bases and J 0 bases; nucleotides not matched to a gene: 5. This CDR3 has 16 amino acids. The CDR3, as DNA: TGCGCCAGCAGCCGCGCGGGGGGGCGCTCCTACAATGAGCAGTTCTTC. Its translation: CASSRAGGRSYNEQFF.

The chain employs TRBV7-9 and TRBJ1-3, with D hard to call. From germline, CDR1 is SEHNR and CDR2 FQNEAQ (reference sequence). There are 16 residues in the CDR3. The V end lost 5 bases, the J end lost 0 bases, and 14 bases lay between the germline ends. CDR3 in DNA: TGTGCCAGCAGCCACGACTTGGCCAACTCTGGAAACACCATATATTTT. Protein product: CASSHDLANSGNTIYF.

The chain combines TRBV19 with TRBJ2-3, with TRBD2 matching 8 bases. Germline CDR1 reads LNHDA; CDR2 reads SQIVND (reference sequence). The CDR3 has 15 residues. V lost 8 bases to trimming and J lost 1 base; unmatched junction nucleotides: 8. This chain's CDR3 is CASGGSGVGTDTQYF. The CDR3 coding sequence is TGTGCCAGTGGGGGTAGCGGGGTGGGCACAGATACGCAGTATTTT.

V and J are TRBV18 and TRBJ1-2; D may be TRBD1 (6 bases). CDR1 is KGHSH and CDR2 is LQKENI in the germline V gene. This CDR3 has 19 residues. V was shortened by 3 bases and J by 2 bases, with 25 bases between the two germline ends. CDR3 sequence reads: CASSPPPGHPLRENYGYTF. DNA of the CDR3: TGTGCCAGCTCACCCCCCCCGGGACACCCGTTGAGGGAGAACTATGGCTACACCTTC. The full variable domain, rest sourced from reference TRBV18 and TRBJ1-2, is NAGVMQNPRHLVRRRGQEARLRCSPMKGHSHVYWYRQLPEEGLKFMVYLQKENIIDESGMPKERFSAEFPKEGPSILRIQQVVRGDSAAYFCASSPPPGHPLRENYGYTFGSGTRLTVV.

The chain links TRBV5-4 to TRBJ2-7; 11 bases map to TRBD2. J was trimmed by 3 bases and V by 4 bases; bases with no gene match: 6. The CDR3 extends over 15 amino acids. CDR1 and CDR2 (germline): SGHNT, YYREEE (reference sequence). CDR3 in amino acids: CASSTGTSGNYEQYF. The CDR3 DNA reads as TGTGCCAGCAGCACCGGGACTAGCGGAAACTACGAGCAGTACTTC.

This rearrangement joins TRBV25-1 to TRBJ1-1; unclear D gene. Trimming shortened V by 1 base and J by 7 bases, and 4 bases separated the two germline ends. Germline CDR1 is MGHDK and CDR2 is SYGVNS. The length of the CDR3 is 11 residues. The CDR3 DNA reads as TGTGCCAGCAGTGAATCCTTTGAAGCTTTCTTT. Amino acid sequence: CASSESFEAFF.

The chain uses TRBV7-2 and TRBJ1-5; the match to TRBD1 covers 7 bases. After removal of 0 bases from V and 7 bases from J, the junction contained 12 bases not matched to a gene. Germline assignment: CDR1 SGHTA and CDR2 FQGNSA. The CDR3 contains 17 residues. CDR3 coding DNA: TGTGCCAGCAGCTTAGCGTTTGGCAGGGGGTCGTCCCAGCCCCAGCATTTT. Amino acids: CASSLAFGRGSSQPQHF.

The CDR3 coding sequence is TGTGCCAGCAGCCAAGGGACAGGAGGAAACACCATATATTTT. Protein sequence: CASSQGTGGNTIYF. This chain joins TRBV3-1 (or the pseudogene TRBV3-2) and TRBJ1-3; 7 bases are shared with TRBD1. J was trimmed by 4 bases and V by 1 base; bases with no gene match: 1. CDR1 is LGHDT and CDR2 is YNNKEL in the germline V gene (reference sequence). The CDR3 is 14 residues long.

The rearrangement joins TRBV5-1 to TRBJ2-1, with D perhaps TRBD1 (6 bases). From germline, CDR1 is SGHRS and CDR2 YFSETQ. Trimming pared 4 bases from V and 6 bases from J, leaving 17 bases between. CDR3 length: 15 amino acids. The CDR3 bases are TGCGCCAGCAGCCCTGGACAGTTGGAGAGCAATGAGCAGTTCTTC. This codes for CASSPGQLESNEQFF.

The chain recombines TRBV14 with TRBJ1-6; D not resolved. This CDR3 has 18 amino acids. V lost 6 bases, J lost 0 bases, and 18 bases lay in between. CDR1 and CDR2 from the germline V gene are SGHDN and FVKESK. This CDR3 reads CASSTNIRYSSYNSPLHF. In DNA, the CDR3 is TGTGCCAGCAGTACAAACATAAGGTACAGCTCCTATAATTCACCCCTCCACTTT. Full variable domain (outside the CDR3, taken from reference TRBV14 and TRBJ1-6): EAGVTQFPSHSVIEKGQTVTLRCDPISGHDNLYWYRRVMGKEIKFLLHFVKESKQDESGMPNNRFLAERTGGTYSTLKVQPAELEDSGVYFCASSTNIRYSSYNSPLHFGNGTRLTVT.

V usage is TRBV5-4 and J usage is TRBJ1-4; 8 bases match TRBD1. The CDR3 is 14 amino acids. Germline V CDR1 and CDR2: SGHNT, YYREEE (reference sequence). Unmatched junction bases numbered 4, after V lost 1 base and J lost 8 bases. DNA of the CDR3: TGTGCCAGCAGCTTGAAGACAGGGGAAGAAAAACTGTTTTTT. This encodes CASSLKTGEEKLFF.

The chain joins TRBV7-9 to TRBJ1-5; D not resolved. Trimming left V 4 bases short and J 0 bases short, with 4 bases between. The CDR3 spans 13 residues. Germline V gene sequence: CDR1 SEHNR, CDR2 FQNEAQ (reference sequence). The CDR3 loop is CASSSFSNQPQHF. DNA for the CDR3: TGTGCCAGCAGCTCGTTTAGCAATCAGCCCCAGCATTTT.

The J gene is TRBJ1-6, the V gene TRBV18; D is perhaps TRBD1 (6 bases). Germline loops: CDR1 KGHSH, CDR2 LQKENI. The V gene lost 5 bases and the J gene lost 8 bases, with 13 bases spanning the gap. The CDR3 covers 14 residues. CDR3 nucleotide sequence: TGTGCCAGCTCAGTCCGGGAGGGGGATTCACCCCTCCACTTT. Translated, it gives CASSVREGDSPLHF.

This sequence joins TRBV10-2 and TRBJ2-7; 7 bases map to TRBD1. Germline V lookup: CDR1 WSHSY, CDR2 SAAADI. CDR3 size: 13 residues. V was pared by 7 bases and J by 0 bases, with 3 bases of the junction left unmatched. This chain's CDR3 is CASTGQISYEQYF. The CDR3 DNA reads as TGCGCCAGCACGGGACAGATCTCCTACGAGCAGTACTTC.

This chain connects TRBV30 to TRBJ1-1; unclear D gene. CDR1 is GTSNPN, CDR2 SVGIG, per germline (reference sequence). The CDR3 is 16 amino acids. Trimming left V 0 bases short and J 1 base short, with 15 bases between. The CDR3, as DNA: TGTGCCTGGAGTGTAAGGTCAGGCAAGAGGAACACTGAAGCTTTCTTT. It translates to CAWSVRSGKRNTEAFF. Full variable domain (outside the CDR3, taken from reference TRBV30 and TRBJ1-1): SQTIHQWPATLVQPVGSPLSLECTVEGTSNPNLYWYRQAAGRGLQLLFYSVGIGQISSEVPQNLSASRPQDRQFILSSKKLLLSDSGFYLCAWSVRSGKRNTEAFFGQGTRLTVV.

This chain joins TRBV6-6 and TRBJ2-3; no clear D. The V end lost 0 bases, the J end lost 6 bases, and 10 bases lay between the germline ends. The CDR3 totals 14 residues. Germline V lookup: CDR1 MNHNY, CDR2 SVGAGI (reference sequence). Written as DNA, the CDR3 is TGTGCCAGCAGTTACTCGCACCCGCGGGATACGCAGTATTTT. The encoded protein is CASSYSHPRDTQYF.

This clone was seen only once. The CDR3 loop is CASSSTLGYEQYF. In DNA form, the CDR3 reads TGTGCCAGCAGCTCGACCCTAGGATACGAGCAGTACTTC. The chain carries TRBV7-2 and TRBJ2-7; D is undetermined. Germline assignment: CDR1 SGHTA and CDR2 FQGNSA. The CDR3 runs to 13 residues. Trimming took off 4 bases at V and 4 bases at J, with 11 bases between the two ends.

The count of this clone is one. The chain recombines TRBV9 with TRBJ2-7; the D is unclear. CDR3 length equals 14 residues. Looked up from germline, CDR1 is SGDLS and CDR2 is YYNGEE. Trimming left V 0 bases short and J 3 bases short, with 10 bases between. The CDR3: CASSVGSEVYEQYF. CDR3 DNA: TGTGCCAGCAGCGTAGGGAGCGAGGTCTACGAGCAGTACTTC.

This clone occurred a few times. The CDR3 DNA sequence: TGTGCCAGCAGGCTCGGGACGGCGGCTTGGGGGGCCGGGGAGCTGTTTTTT. It encodes CASRLGTAAWGAGELFF. The rearrangement links TRBV27 to TRBJ2-2; a possible D gene is TRBD2 (6 bases). This CDR3 region has 17 residues. Germline loops: CDR1 MNHEY, CDR2 SMNVEV (reference sequence). Trimming cost V 6 bases and J 6 bases, with 23 bases left between them.

V is TRBV3-1 (or the pseudogene TRBV3-2) and J is TRBJ1-3; a possible D gene is TRBD1 (6 bases). Germline CDR1 LGHDT, CDR2 YNNKEL (reference sequence). CDR3 length: 16 amino acids. Between the trimmed V and J ends, which lost 0 bases and 2 bases, there was a span of 11 bases. The CDR3 bases are TGTGCCAGCAGCCAAGATAGGGGGTTTACTGGAAACACCATATATTTT. This encodes CASSQDRGFTGNTIYF.

The rearrangement links TRBV6-6 to TRBJ1-1; D gene unclear. Deletions cut 2 bases from V and 6 bases from J, with 19 bases between. From germline, CDR1 is MNHNY and CDR2 SVGAGI (reference sequence). CDR3 length: 16 amino acids. The CDR3 nucleotides are TGTGCCAGCAGTTACCCCCCCGGAGCCCGCACCCCTGAAGCTTTCTTT. Residues: CASSYPPGARTPEAFF.

The chain links TRBV5-1 to TRBJ1-3; tentative D call: TRBD1 (6 bases). With 3 bases removed from V and 7 bases from J, the gap between germline ends came to 14 bases. Per the germline V gene, CDR1 is SGHRS and CDR2 is YFSETQ. CDR3 length: 14 residues. The CDR3 region has the DNA TGCGCCAGCAGCTCGGACACGAGGGGGAACACCATATATTTT. This gives the protein CASSSDTRGNTIYF.

The gene calls are TRBV19 and TRBJ2-7, with TRBD1 matching 7 bases. The CDR3 length is 15 residues. With V trimmed by 7 bases and J by 3 bases, 12 bases remained unmatched. Germline lookup yields CDR1 LNHDA and CDR2 SQIVND (reference sequence). The CDR3 coding sequence is TGTGCCAGTATGCCGCAACCGGGACAGTACTACGAGCAGTACTTC. Translating it yields CASMPQPGQYYEQYF. Full variable domain (outside the CDR3, taken from reference TRBV19 and TRBJ2-7): DGGITQSPKYLFRKEGQNVTLSCEQNLNHDAMYWYRQDPGQGLRLIYYSQIVNDFQKGDIAEGYSVSREKKESFPLTVTSAQKNPTAFYLCASMPQPGQYYEQYFGPGTRLTVT.

This rearrangement joins TRBV6-1 to TRBJ2-2, with D perhaps TRBD2 (6 bases). Trimming removed 0 bases at V and 6 bases at J, with 14 bases between. Germline V CDR1 and CDR2: MNHNS, SASEGT. The CDR3 covers 16 residues. In DNA form, the CDR3 reads TGTGCCAGCAGTGAAGCAATGTCGGGAGTTGCCGGGGAGCTGTTTTTT. This codes for CASSEAMSGVAGELFF.

Concerning this clone itself: Other DNA sequences in this specimen translate into the identical CDR3. CDR3 DNA: TGCGCCAGCAGCTTGGGCAGGACAAACACCGGGGAGCTGTTTTTT. Amino acids: CASSLGRTNTGELFF. This chain uses TRBV5-1 with TRBJ2-2; D is perhaps TRBD1 (5 bases). The CDR3 spans 15 residues. Germline V CDR1 and CDR2: SGHRS, YFSETQ. V gave up 0 bases and J gave up 2 bases, with 8 bases separating them.

This clone showed up just a few times. This specimen includes other DNA sequences encoding the same CDR3. The chain has TRBV6-5 and TRBJ2-5; 8 bases line up with TRBD1. From germline, CDR1 is MNHEY and CDR2 SVGAGI. Unmatched junction bases numbered 4, after V lost 8 bases and J lost 2 bases. This CDR3 comprises 13 residues. In nucleotides, the CDR3 is TGTGCCAGCCGACGACAGGGGCAAGAGACCCAGTACTTC. This encodes CASRRQGQETQYF.

The V gene is TRBV9, the J gene TRBJ2-1; 16 nucleotides line up with TRBD2. CDR3 length: 17 amino acids. The J segment lost 9 bases and the V segment lost 4 bases, leaving 10 bases of the junction unmatched. From germline, CDR1 is SGDLS and CDR2 YYNGEE. CDR3 bases: TGTGCCAGCAGCTTGGGACTAGCGGGAGGGCCCGGGGGTGAGCAGTTCTTC. This encodes CASSLGLAGGPGGEQFF.

The V call is TRBV7-9, the J call TRBJ2-7, with D hard to call. The CDR3 length is 14 residues. V was cut by 0 bases and J by 0 bases, with 6 bases left in between. Germline V gene data show CDR1 as SEHNR and CDR2 as FQNEAQ (reference sequence). Here the CDR3 reads CASSLAGNSYEQYF. Written as DNA, the CDR3 is TGTGCCAGCAGCTTAGCGGGCAACTCCTACGAGCAGTACTTC.

The J gene is TRBJ1-2, the V gene TRBV28, with 7 bases fitting TRBD1. Germline CDR1 reads MDHEN; CDR2 reads SYDVKM. The CDR3 totals 14 residues. The trim removed 5 bases at V and 8 bases at J, leaving 11 bases unmatched. CDR3 in DNA: TGTGCCAGCAGTCCCGGGACAGACCTTTGGGGCTACACCTTC. Translated, it gives CASSPGTDLWGYTF.